The rows below give T cell receptor beta chains drawn from one sample of a study of cytomegalovirus exposure and HLA in healthy donors. The data were produced by immunoSEQ multiplex PCR, yet TCRdb's version contains in-frame clones alone and is incomplete. The table lists under 200,000 clones, about three quarters of them singletons. Specimen: PBMCs. The receptors shown here come from a man aged 40-49 years in good health and CMV-seronegative. CDR3s include the opening cysteine and the closing phenylalanine or tryptophan. Fields, in order: D gene, J gene, V gene, clone size, CDR3 protein, CDR3 DNA. The D gene is left open where the match is weak. The size entry is marked missing in some rows and otherwise reads once, few, many or a size class.

d_call: TRBD2
j_call: TRBJ2-3
v_call: TRBV10-2
clone_size: .
cdr3_aa: CASSESKRGADTQYF
cdr3_nt: TGCGCCAGCAGTGAGTCGAAGCGGGGTGCAGATACGCAGTATTTT

d_call: .
j_call: TRBJ2-3
v_call: TRBV29-1
clone_size: .
cdr3_aa: CSVEPTGPPSTDTQYF
cdr3_nt: TGCAGCGTCGAACCGACAGGTCCCCCTAGCACAGATACGCAGTATTTT

d_call: .
j_call: TRBJ2-1
v_call: TRBV2
clone_size: .
cdr3_aa: CASSEWASRNEQFF
cdr3_nt: TGTGCCAGCAGTGAATGGGCGAGTCGCAATGAGCAGTTCTTC

d_call: .
j_call: TRBJ2-7
v_call: TRBV12-5
clone_size: .
cdr3_aa: CASANPTGLVYEQYF
cdr3_nt: TGTGCTAGTGCGAATCCGACAGGACTCGTCTACGAGCAGTACTTC

d_call: .
j_call: TRBJ2-4
v_call: TRBV11-3
clone_size: once
cdr3_aa: CASTSAPAGDKNIQYF
cdr3_nt: TGTGCCAGCACCTCCGCTCCCGCAGGGGACAAAAACATTCAGTACTTC

d_call: TRBD1
j_call: TRBJ1-1
v_call: TRBV27
clone_size: few
cdr3_aa: CASSLISLDRGLNTEAFF
cdr3_nt: TGTGCCAGCAGTCTTATCTCCTTGGACAGGGGTCTGAACACTGAAGCTTTCTTT

d_call: .
j_call: TRBJ2-7
v_call: TRBV27
clone_size: once
cdr3_aa: CASRYQGRSYEQYF
cdr3_nt: TGTGCCAGCAGATATCAGGGAAGGTCCTACGAGCAGTACTTC

d_call: .
j_call: TRBJ2-3
v_call: TRBV29-1
clone_size: .
cdr3_aa: CSPVEASTDTQYF
cdr3_nt: TGCAGCCCCGTCGAGGCTAGCACAGATACGCAGTATTTT

d_call: .
j_call: TRBJ1-5
v_call: TRBV15
clone_size: .
cdr3_aa: CATSRDPGGGANQPQHF
cdr3_nt: TGTGCCACCAGCAGAGATCCGGGGGGTGGGGCCAATCAGCCCCAGCATTTT

d_call: TRBD1
j_call: TRBJ1-3
v_call: TRBV4-3
clone_size: .
cdr3_aa: CASSQVGTGRNTIYF
cdr3_nt: TGCGCCAGCAGCCAAGTAGGGACAGGCCGAAACACCATATATTTT

d_call: TRBD2
j_call: TRBJ2-7
v_call: TRBV27
clone_size: once
cdr3_aa: CASSLLAGELYEQYF
cdr3_nt: TGTGCCAGCAGTTTATTGGCGGGGGAGCTCTACGAGCAGTACTTC

d_call: .
j_call: TRBJ1-1
v_call: TRBV5-1
clone_size: .
cdr3_aa: CASSRGNTEAFF
cdr3_nt: TGCGCCAGCAGTCGGGGAAACACTGAAGCTTTCTTT

d_call: TRBD2
j_call: TRBJ2-7
v_call: TRBV11-2
clone_size: .
cdr3_aa: CASSFGTSGSYEQYF
cdr3_nt: TGTGCCAGCAGCTTCGGGACTAGCGGATCCTACGAGCAGTACTTC

d_call: .
j_call: TRBJ2-1
v_call: TRBV25-1
clone_size: .
cdr3_aa: CASSEGGRGEQFF
cdr3_nt: TGTGCCAGCAGTGAGGGGGGTAGGGGTGAGCAGTTCTTC

d_call: TRBD1
j_call: TRBJ1-5
v_call: TRBV6-5
clone_size: .
cdr3_aa: CASRTGGTEPQHF
cdr3_nt: TGTGCCAGCAGGACAGGGGGCACAGAGCCCCAGCATTTT

d_call: .
j_call: TRBJ2-7
v_call: TRBV6-6
clone_size: .
cdr3_aa: CASSPRQTSYEQYF
cdr3_nt: TGTGCCAGCAGTCCACGACAGACGTCCTACGAGCAGTACTTC

d_call: .
j_call: TRBJ2-7
v_call: TRBV7-9
clone_size: .
cdr3_aa: CSSSPARREQYF
cdr3_nt: TGTTCCAGCAGTCCCGCCAGAAGAGAGCAGTACTTC

d_call: .
j_call: TRBJ1-4
v_call: TRBV7-2
clone_size: .
cdr3_aa: CASSLSPWGDSTNEKLFF
cdr3_nt: TGTGCCAGCAGCTTAAGCCCCTGGGGGGATTCGACTAATGAAAAACTGTTTTTT

d_call: TRBD1
j_call: TRBJ2-7
v_call: TRBV7-9
clone_size: .
cdr3_aa: CASSQGQGGPEQYF
cdr3_nt: TGTGCCAGCAGCCAGGGACAGGGGGGTCCCGAGCAGTACTTC

d_call: TRBD1
j_call: TRBJ1-2
v_call: TRBV27
clone_size: .
cdr3_aa: CASSRLSGQGGYGYTF
cdr3_nt: TGTGCCAGCAGCCGCTTATCGGGACAGGGAGGCTATGGCTACACCTTC

d_call: .
j_call: TRBJ1-5
v_call: TRBV12-5
clone_size: .
cdr3_aa: CASGLDLKPQHF
cdr3_nt: TGTGCTAGTGGTTTGGATTTAAAGCCCCAGCATTTT

d_call: .
j_call: TRBJ2-1
v_call: TRBV5-1
clone_size: .
cdr3_aa: CASSSLTVSYNEQFF
cdr3_nt: TGCGCCAGCAGCTCCCTGACAGTCTCCTACAATGAGCAGTTCTTC

d_call: .
j_call: TRBJ2-7
v_call: TRBV7-2
clone_size: .
cdr3_aa: CASSLGVLYEQYF
cdr3_nt: TGTGCCAGCAGCTTGGGAGTACTTTACGAGCAGTACTTC

d_call: TRBD1
j_call: TRBJ2-7
v_call: TRBV19
clone_size: .
cdr3_aa: CASSIAGTGSYEQYF
cdr3_nt: TGTGCCAGTAGTATAGCCGGGACAGGTTCCTACGAGCAGTACTTC

d_call: .
j_call: TRBJ1-2
v_call: TRBV10-3
clone_size: .
cdr3_aa: CAISESRGSYYGYTF
cdr3_nt: TGTGCCATCAGTGAGTCGAGGGGGAGCTACTATGGCTACACCTTC

d_call: TRBD2
j_call: TRBJ2-5
v_call: TRBV27
clone_size: .
cdr3_aa: CASRRTSGQETQYF
cdr3_nt: TGTGCCAGCAGGCGGACTAGCGGGCAAGAGACCCAGTACTTC

d_call: .
j_call: TRBJ1-1
v_call: TRBV2
clone_size: .
cdr3_aa: CASSYDLGDTEAFF
cdr3_nt: TGTGCCAGCAGTTACGACTTAGGGGACACTGAAGCTTTCTTT

d_call: .
j_call: TRBJ1-4
v_call: TRBV7-9
clone_size: .
cdr3_aa: CASSGGDPTTNEKLFF
cdr3_nt: TGTGCCAGCAGCGGGGGGGACCCTACAACTAATGAAAAACTGTTTTTT

d_call: .
j_call: TRBJ1-2
v_call: TRBV5-6
clone_size: .
cdr3_aa: CASSLANGYTF
cdr3_nt: TGTGCCAGCAGCTTAGCGAATGGCTACACCTTC

d_call: TRBD1
j_call: TRBJ1-4
v_call: TRBV4-1
clone_size: .
cdr3_aa: CASSQAGTDYTTNEKLFF
cdr3_nt: TGCGCCAGCAGCCAAGCCGGGACAGACTATACAACTAATGAAAAACTGTTTTTT

d_call: TRBD1
j_call: TRBJ2-5
v_call: TRBV4-1
clone_size: .
cdr3_aa: CASSLTRDSIQETQYF
cdr3_nt: TGCGCCAGCAGCCTAACCCGGGACAGCATACAAGAGACCCAGTACTTC

d_call: .
j_call: TRBJ2-2
v_call: TRBV7-9
clone_size: .
cdr3_aa: CASSALPGPRGGSGELFF
cdr3_nt: TGTGCCAGCAGCGCGCTACCGGGCCCGAGGGGGGGAAGCGGGGAGCTGTTTTTT

d_call: TRBD1
j_call: TRBJ1-1
v_call: TRBV9
clone_size: .
cdr3_aa: CASSPSPLQGAEGTEAFF
cdr3_nt: TGTGCCAGCAGCCCGAGCCCTTTACAGGGGGCGGAGGGCACTGAAGCTTTCTTT

d_call: .
j_call: TRBJ1-5
v_call: TRBV30
clone_size: .
cdr3_aa: CAWSVQGRSNQPQHF
cdr3_nt: TGTGCCTGGAGTGTTCAGGGGCGAAGCAATCAGCCCCAGCATTTT

d_call: .
j_call: TRBJ1-5
v_call: TRBV7-8
clone_size: .
cdr3_aa: CASSFAGQPQHF
cdr3_nt: TGTGCCAGCAGCTTTGCGGGTCAGCCCCAGCATTTT

d_call: .
j_call: TRBJ2-3
v_call: TRBV21-1
clone_size: .
cdr3_aa: CASSNWTGFTDTQYF
cdr3_nt: TGTGCCAGCAGTAACTGGACAGGGTTTACAGATACGCAGTATTTT

d_call: .
j_call: TRBJ2-4
v_call: TRBV5-4
clone_size: .
cdr3_aa: CASSLRSGLAKNIQYF
cdr3_nt: TGTGCCAGCAGCTTGAGGAGCGGCCTAGCCAAAAACATTCAGTACTTC

d_call: .
j_call: TRBJ1-6
v_call: TRBV25-1
clone_size: .
cdr3_aa: CASRGGHRDNSPLHF
cdr3_nt: TGTGCCAGCAGGGGGGGGCACAGGGATAATTCACCCCTCCACTTT

d_call: .
j_call: TRBJ1-1
v_call: TRBV10-1
clone_size: few
cdr3_aa: CASKYRNTEAFF
cdr3_nt: TGCGCCAGCAAATACAGGAACACTGAAGCTTTCTTT

d_call: .
j_call: TRBJ2-1
v_call: TRBV7-3
clone_size: .
cdr3_aa: CASSLNRREPYNEQFF
cdr3_nt: TGTGCCAGCAGCCTGAATCGACGGGAACCTTACAATGAGCAGTTCTTC

d_call: TRBD1
j_call: TRBJ2-3
v_call: TRBV10-1
clone_size: .
cdr3_aa: CASSRGTGEIDTQYF
cdr3_nt: TGCGCCAGCTCCCGAGGGACAGGGGAAATAGATACGCAGTATTTT

d_call: TRBD2
j_call: TRBJ2-1
v_call: TRBV5-4
clone_size: .
cdr3_aa: CASSKAGGLHNEQFF
cdr3_nt: TGTGCCAGCAGCAAAGCGGGAGGCCTCCACAATGAGCAGTTCTTC

d_call: .
j_call: TRBJ1-3
v_call: TRBV9
clone_size: .
cdr3_aa: CASSVAGSGNTIYF
cdr3_nt: TGTGCCAGCAGCGTAGCCGGCTCTGGAAACACCATATATTTT

d_call: TRBD2
j_call: TRBJ2-7
v_call: TRBV6-5
clone_size: .
cdr3_aa: CASRRLAGGNYEQYF
cdr3_nt: TGTGCCAGCAGGAGACTAGCGGGGGGGAACTACGAGCAGTACTTC

d_call: .
j_call: TRBJ1-1
v_call: TRBV28
clone_size: .
cdr3_aa: CASSPGQPEAFF
cdr3_nt: TGTGCCAGCAGCCCAGGACAGCCTGAAGCTTTCTTT

d_call: TRBD1
j_call: TRBJ2-3
v_call: TRBV5-6
clone_size: once
cdr3_aa: CASRRGTGRSDTQYF
cdr3_nt: TGTGCCAGCAGACGCGGGACAGGGAGGTCAGATACGCAGTATTTT

d_call: .
j_call: TRBJ2-1
v_call: TRBV5-4
clone_size: .
cdr3_aa: CASSLAGNFNEQFF
cdr3_nt: TGTGCCAGCAGCTTGGCAGGGAATTTCAATGAGCAGTTCTTC

d_call: TRBD1
j_call: TRBJ2-1
v_call: TRBV6-1
clone_size: .
cdr3_aa: CASSPPFRGSEQFF
cdr3_nt: TGTGCCAGCAGTCCACCCTTCAGGGGGAGTGAGCAGTTCTTC

d_call: .
j_call: TRBJ2-5
v_call: TRBV9
clone_size: .
cdr3_aa: CASSVRGADQETQYF
cdr3_nt: TGTGCCAGCAGCGTCCGGGGGGCGGACCAAGAGACCCAGTACTTC

d_call: .
j_call: TRBJ2-2
v_call: TRBV5-1
clone_size: .
cdr3_aa: CASSSGGYTGELFF
cdr3_nt: TGCGCCAGCTCATCTGGGGGGTACACCGGGGAGCTGTTTTTT

d_call: TRBD2
j_call: TRBJ2-1
v_call: TRBV5-6
clone_size: .
cdr3_aa: CASSLFGGVIEQFF
cdr3_nt: TGTGCCAGCAGCTTGTTCGGGGGGGTCATTGAGCAGTTCTTC

d_call: TRBD1
j_call: TRBJ1-2
v_call: TRBV6-6
clone_size: .
cdr3_aa: CASSYSDRGEGYTF
cdr3_nt: TGTGCCAGCAGTTACTCCGACAGGGGTGAAGGCTACACCTTC

d_call: .
j_call: TRBJ1-5
v_call: TRBV23-1
clone_size: .
cdr3_aa: CASSQYDKKGPKKGNQPQHF
cdr3_nt: TGCGCCAGCAGTCAATACGACAAGAAGGGGCCAAAAAAAGGTAACCAGCCCCAGCATTTT

d_call: TRBD2
j_call: TRBJ2-7
v_call: TRBV10-3
clone_size: few
cdr3_aa: CAISVAGHEQYF
cdr3_nt: TGTGCCATCAGTGTAGCGGGCCACGAGCAGTACTTC

d_call: .
j_call: TRBJ2-7
v_call: TRBV19
clone_size: .
cdr3_aa: CASSPAGGQGNEQYF
cdr3_nt: TGTGCCAGTAGTCCCGCGGGGGGACAGGGTAACGAGCAGTACTTC

d_call: TRBD2
j_call: TRBJ2-5
v_call: TRBV7-9
clone_size: once
cdr3_aa: CASSLSGEQETQYF
cdr3_nt: TGTGCCAGCAGCCTTAGCGGGGAACAAGAGACCCAGTACTTC

d_call: TRBD2
j_call: TRBJ2-3
v_call: TRBV14
clone_size: .
cdr3_aa: CASSQDWEGSGADTQYF
cdr3_nt: TGTGCCAGCAGCCAAGATTGGGAGGGGTCGGGTGCAGATACGCAGTATTTT

d_call: .
j_call: TRBJ2-2
v_call: TRBV21-1
clone_size: .
cdr3_aa: CASSKTSGGAWVKSGELFF
cdr3_nt: TGTGCCAGCAGCAAAACTAGCGGGGGGGCCTGGGTAAAGTCCGGGGAGCTGTTTTTT